Detailed here is one TCR beta chain. Its target is not known. Libraries were prepared by immunoSEQ multiplex PCR; TCRdb keeps only in-frame clonotypes and omits some of them. The repertoire consists of 8,000 to 10,000 clones, with 98% to 99% occurring once and the leading ten covering over 0.2%. The CDR3 spans 14 residues. With 2 bases removed from V and 6 bases from J, the gap between germline ends came to 11 bases. Germline V gene lookup returns CDR1 MNHEY and CDR2 SMNVEV (reference sequence). This record belongs to a study of monozygotic twins with cystic fibrosis. Study-wide findings and caveats: Co-twins had the most similar V usage for 13 of 16 pairs, J for 8. Median Simpson clonality of about 0.01 suggested naive T cells predominated. Monozygotic CF twin pairs shared significantly more nucleotide-identical clonotypes than unrelated CF individuals did.

The receptor was derived from a girl aged 2-15 years with cystic fibrosis. Sequenced sample: blood. V usage is TRBV27 and J usage is TRBJ1-5, with D unresolved. The CDR3 nucleotides are TGTGCCAGCAGTTTAATGGGTAGAGGTCAGCCCCAGCATTTT. Protein sequence: CASSLMGRGQPQHF.